A selection of T cell receptor beta chains follows, all from one sample in a study of blood T cell repertoires in COVID-19. Libraries were prepared by immunoSEQ multiplex PCR; TCRdb keeps only in-frame clonotypes and omits some of them. The sample includes 120,000 to 150,000 clones, roughly 81% of them seen just once. The sample consisted of peripheral blood. These TCRs come from a human donor with acute or convalescent COVID-19. The donor label of this sample is uncertain. The CDR3 runs from the conserved cysteine through the conserved F or W. The D gene is left open where the match is weak. Not every row has a clone size; where given, it reads once, few, many or a size class.

TRBD1 TRBJ1-1 - TRBV6-1 TGTGCCAGCAGTGAAGGAGGGGGCGTCACTGAAGCTTTCTTT CASSEGGGVTEAFF
- TRBJ2-7 - TRBV7-8 TGTGCCAGCAGCTTAGGGTGGCGGGGAGAGGCCTACGAGCAGTACTTC CASSLGWRGEAYEQYF
TRBD1 TRBJ1-5 once TRBV2 TGTGCCAGCAGTGCACAGGGGCCAAATAGCAATCAGCCCCAGCATTTT CASSAQGPNSNQPQHF
TRBD1 TRBJ1-4 - TRBV2 TGTGCCAGCAGGGTACAGGGGGCTGAAAAACTGTTTTTT CASRVQGAEKLFF
- TRBJ1-1 - TRBV3-1/TRBV3-2 TGTGCCAGCAGCCACCACACCCTGAACACTGAAGCTTTCTTT CASSHHTLNTEAFF
- TRBJ1-6 - TRBV6-5 TGTGCCAGCAGTTACGCGGAGAATTCACCCCTCCACTTT CASSYAENSPLHF
TRBD1 TRBJ2-7 - TRBV3-1/TRBV3-2 TGTGCCAGCAGCCCAAGAAGGTTTCAGGGGGCCTACGAGCAGTACTTC CASSPRRFQGAYEQYF
- TRBJ1-1 once TRBV3-1/TRBV3-2 TGTGCCAGCAGCCAAGCCGGTAAGAACACTGAAGCTTTCTTT CASSQAGKNTEAFF
- TRBJ1-5 - TRBV19 TGTGCCAGTAGTATCCCTAATCAGCCCCAGCATTTT CASSIPNQPQHF
TRBD2 TRBJ2-1 - TRBV19 TGTGCCAGTAGTCCCGGGACTAGCGGGGGGCTCTCCTACAATGAGCAGTTCTTC CASSPGTSGGLSYNEQFF
- TRBJ1-2 - TRBV3-1/TRBV3-2 TGTGCCAGCAGCCAAGATACAGGAGGGTATGGCTACACCTTC CASSQDTGGYGYTF
TRBD1 TRBJ2-7 - TRBV13 TGTGCCAGCAGTCCCGGACAGGGCTCCTACGAGCAGTACTTC CASSPGQGSYEQYF
- TRBJ1-1 - TRBV5-1 TGCGCCAGCAGTTCGACCAGGCGGAACACTGAAGCTTTCTTT CASSSTRRNTEAFF
TRBD1 TRBJ1-2 - TRBV6-5 TGTGCCAGCAGGGTCCCAGGGGGGTATAGCTACACCTTC CASRVPGGYSYTF
- TRBJ2-2 few TRBV25-1 TGTGCCAGCAGTGCTTGGGGGGACACCGGGGAGCTGTTTTTT CASSAWGDTGELFF
- TRBJ2-2 - TRBV2 TGTGCCAGCAGGAGGACTGTCACCGGGGAGCTGTTTTTT CASRRTVTGELFF
- TRBJ1-6 - TRBV5-4 TGTGCCAGCAGCTTTCAAGGGGGAGAAACCCTCCACTTT CASSFQGGETLHF
- TRBJ1-1 - TRBV18 TGTGCCAGCTCACCAGTTGCGTGGACTGAAGCTTTCTTT CASSPVAWTEAFF
TRBD1 TRBJ2-1 - TRBV5-1 TGCGCCAGCAGCTTGGACAGGGGCCGTCAAAATGAGCAGTTCTTC CASSLDRGRQNEQFF
- TRBJ2-1 - TRBV5-6 TGTGCCAGCAGCTTGGTAATGGCGGGCGATGAGCAGTTCTTC CASSLVMAGDEQFF
- TRBJ1-2 once TRBV15 TGTGCCACCAGCGGCGGGATTAACTATGGCTACACCTTC CATSGGINYGYTF
- TRBJ1-2 - TRBV6-1 TGTGCCAGCAGTCTCGACTATGGCTACACCTTC CASSLDYGYTF
- TRBJ1-2 few TRBV5-1 TGCGCCAGCACCGACGCCAGGGGCAACTATGGCTACACCTTC CASTDARGNYGYTF
TRBD2 TRBJ2-1 - TRBV9 TGTGCCAGCAGCTCCGGGGGGGTCTCCTACAATGAGCAGTTCTTC CASSSGGVSYNEQFF
- TRBJ1-5 - TRBV7-8 TGTGCCAGCAGCTTAGAGGAGGGCAATCAGCCCCAGCATTTT CASSLEEGNQPQHF
TRBD2 TRBJ2-1 few TRBV5-4 TGTGCCAGCAGCTTGGCCGGGGGGGTTTACAATGAGCAGTTCTTC CASSLAGGVYNEQFF
TRBD2 TRBJ2-7 - TRBV5-4 TGTGCCAGCAGCTGGGGGGGAGTAGACGAGCAGTACTTC CASSWGGVDEQYF
- TRBJ1-2 - TRBV3-1/TRBV3-2 TGTGCCAGCAGCCAAGGTACGGGTCAAATCTATGGCTACACCTTC CASSQGTGQIYGYTF
TRBD1 TRBJ2-7 - TRBV6-6 TGTGCCAGCAGTTCCCTGGCAGGGGGCTACGACGAGCAGTACTTC CASSSLAGGYDEQYF